This TCR beta chain came from a study of cytomegalovirus exposure and HLA in healthy donors. Notes on the study in general: Donors were assumed by presence/absence analyses to have roughly uniform sequencing depth. According to a later analysis, most TCR beta chains associated with CMV appeared HLA-restricted. Earlier results showed most TCR beta V segments being productive about 90% or about 30% of the time.

Both 60 Vbeta primers and 13 Jbeta primers went into the PCR. In the original analysis: Later, tens of millions of unique TCR beta chains were counted in an analysis, and roughly 11 million of them were shared. The method was immunoSEQ multiplex PCR; TCRdb's version includes in-frame clones alone and lacks a portion of them. V and J calls and clone size are copied from that table; D and trimming were computed from the DNA. The table lists about 130,000 clones, about 74% of them singletons, with approximately 7% in the top ten. CDR3 length equals 15 residues. Germline V gene lookup returns CDR1 PRHDT and CDR2 FYEKMQ (reference sequence). With 5 bases removed from V and 8 bases from J, the gap between germline ends came to 16 bases. Comment on this clone: Its specificity is not known. This likely reflects a read error, since a far larger clone is one base away.

The sequencing sample was made of PBMCs. The TCR comes from a man in his forties or fifties in good health and CMV-seropositive. This sequence joins TRBV13 and TRBJ1-6, with a possible D match to TRBD1 (6 bases). CDR3 bases: TGTGCCAGCAGCCCCTTACAGGGCTCGGATTCACCCCTCCACTTT. Translating gives CASSPLQGSDSPLHF. The full variable domain, completed using reference TRBV13 and TRBJ1-6, is AAGVIQSPRHLIKEKRETATLKCYPIPRHDTVYWYQQGPGQDPQFLISFYEKMQSDKGSIPDRFSAQQFSDYHSELNMSSLELGDSALYFCASSPLQGSDSPLHFGNGTRLTVT.